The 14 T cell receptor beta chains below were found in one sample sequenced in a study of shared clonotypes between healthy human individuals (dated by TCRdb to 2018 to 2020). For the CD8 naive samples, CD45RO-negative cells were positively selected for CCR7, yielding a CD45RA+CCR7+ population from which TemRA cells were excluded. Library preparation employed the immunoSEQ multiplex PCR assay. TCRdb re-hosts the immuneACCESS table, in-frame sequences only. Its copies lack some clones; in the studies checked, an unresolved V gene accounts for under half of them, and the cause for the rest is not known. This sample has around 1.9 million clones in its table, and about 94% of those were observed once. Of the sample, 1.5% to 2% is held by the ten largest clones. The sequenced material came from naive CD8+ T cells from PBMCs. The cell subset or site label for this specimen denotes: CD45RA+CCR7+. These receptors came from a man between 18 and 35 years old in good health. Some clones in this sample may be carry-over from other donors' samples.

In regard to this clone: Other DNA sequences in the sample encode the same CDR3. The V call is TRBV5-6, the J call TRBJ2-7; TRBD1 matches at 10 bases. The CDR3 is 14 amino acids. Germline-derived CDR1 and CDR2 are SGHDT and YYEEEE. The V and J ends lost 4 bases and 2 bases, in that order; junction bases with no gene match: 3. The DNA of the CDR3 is TGTGCCAGCAGCACCGGGACAGGGGCCTACGAGCAGTACTTC. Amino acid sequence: CASSTGTGAYEQYF. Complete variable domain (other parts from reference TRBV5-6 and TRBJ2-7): DAGVTQSPTHLIKTRGQQVTLRCSPKSGHDTVSWYQQALGQGPQFIFQYYEEEERQRGNFPDRFSGHQFPNYSSELNVNALLLGDSALYLCASSTGTGAYEQYFGPGTRLTVT.

The chain's CDR3 is CSVAGGAVYEQYF. The CDR3, as DNA: TGCAGCGTTGCTGGGGGGGCAGTCTACGAGCAGTACTTC. This rearrangement joins TRBV29-1 to TRBJ2-7; TRBD2 is a possible D gene (7 bases). The germline gives CDR1 SQVTM, CDR2 ANQGSEA. Trimming stripped 4 bases from V and 3 bases from J, with 13 bases between. The length of the CDR3 is 13 residues.

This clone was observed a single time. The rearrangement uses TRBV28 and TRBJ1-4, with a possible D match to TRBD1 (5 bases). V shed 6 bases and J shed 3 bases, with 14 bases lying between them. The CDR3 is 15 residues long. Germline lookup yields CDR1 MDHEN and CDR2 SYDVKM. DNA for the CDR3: TGTGCCAGCAGAGTGGGGTTGGGGCCTAATGAAAAACTGTTTTTT. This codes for CASRVGLGPNEKLFF.

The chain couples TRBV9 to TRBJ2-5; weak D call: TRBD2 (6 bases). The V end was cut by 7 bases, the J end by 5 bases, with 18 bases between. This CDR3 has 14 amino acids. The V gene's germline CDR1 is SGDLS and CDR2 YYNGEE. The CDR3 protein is CASAEGHVPETQYF. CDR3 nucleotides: TGTGCCAGCGCGGAGGGGCATGTTCCCGAGACCCAGTACTTC.

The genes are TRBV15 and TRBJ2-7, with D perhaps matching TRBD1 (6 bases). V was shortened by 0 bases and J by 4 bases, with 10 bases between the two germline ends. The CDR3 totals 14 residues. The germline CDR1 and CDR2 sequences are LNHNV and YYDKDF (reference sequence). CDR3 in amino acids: CATSRDRGWYEQYF. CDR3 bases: TGTGCCACCAGCAGAGACAGGGGTTGGTACGAGCAGTACTTC.

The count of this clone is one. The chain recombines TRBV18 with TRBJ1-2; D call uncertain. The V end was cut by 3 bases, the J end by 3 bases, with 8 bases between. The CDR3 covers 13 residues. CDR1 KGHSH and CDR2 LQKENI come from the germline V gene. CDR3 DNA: TGTGCCAGCTCACCGGAAGCAGACTATGGCTACACCTTC. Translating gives CASSPEADYGYTF.

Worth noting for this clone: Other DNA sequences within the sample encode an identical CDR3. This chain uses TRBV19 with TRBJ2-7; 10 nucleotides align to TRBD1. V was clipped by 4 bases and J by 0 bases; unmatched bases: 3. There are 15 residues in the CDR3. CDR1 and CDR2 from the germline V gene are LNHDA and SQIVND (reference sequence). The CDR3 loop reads CASSTRTGGSYEQYF. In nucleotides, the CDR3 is TGTGCCAGTAGTACCAGGACAGGGGGCTCCTACGAGCAGTACTTC.

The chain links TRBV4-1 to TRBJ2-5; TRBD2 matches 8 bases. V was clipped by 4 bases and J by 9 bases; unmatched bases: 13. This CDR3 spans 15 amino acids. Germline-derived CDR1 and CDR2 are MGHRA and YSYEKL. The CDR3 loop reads CASSLLLAEGGAQYF. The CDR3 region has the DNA TGCGCCAGCAGCCTATTACTAGCGGAGGGGGGGGCCCAGTACTTC.

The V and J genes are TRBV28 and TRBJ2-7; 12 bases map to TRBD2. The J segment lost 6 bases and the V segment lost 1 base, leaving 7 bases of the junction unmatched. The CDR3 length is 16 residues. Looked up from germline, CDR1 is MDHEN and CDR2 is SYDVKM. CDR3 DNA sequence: TGTGCCAGCAGTTTATTCCCGACTAGCGGGAGTCTCGAGCAGTACTTC. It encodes CASSLFPTSGSLEQYF. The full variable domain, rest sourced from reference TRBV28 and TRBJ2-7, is DVKVTQSSRYLVKRTGEKVFLECVQDMDHENMFWYRQDPGLGLRLIYFSYDVKMKEKGDIPEGYSVSREKKERFSLILESASTNQTSMYLCASSLFPTSGSLEQYFGPGTRLTVT.

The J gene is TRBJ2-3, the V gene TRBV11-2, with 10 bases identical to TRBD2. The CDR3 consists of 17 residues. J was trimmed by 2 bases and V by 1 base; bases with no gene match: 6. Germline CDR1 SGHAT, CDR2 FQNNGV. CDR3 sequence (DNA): TGTGCCAGCAGCTTAGGGTCTAGCGGGAGCCTCACAGATACGCAGTATTTT. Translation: CASSLGSSGSLTDTQYF.

The CDR3: CASSPLGLASYNEQFF. The CDR3, as DNA: TGTGCCAGCAGTCCCTTGGGACTAGCCTCCTACAATGAGCAGTTCTTC. V gene TRBV27 combines with J gene TRBJ2-1, with 9 bases fitting TRBD2. Germline loops: CDR1 MNHEY, CDR2 SMNVEV (reference sequence). With 5 bases clipped from V and 0 bases from J, the junction kept 5 bases outside the gene matches. There are 16 residues in the CDR3.

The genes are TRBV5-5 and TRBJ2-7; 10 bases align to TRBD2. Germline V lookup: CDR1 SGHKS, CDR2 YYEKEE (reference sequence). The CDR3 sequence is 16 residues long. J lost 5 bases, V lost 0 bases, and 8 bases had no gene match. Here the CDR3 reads CASSLEVASGSDEQYF. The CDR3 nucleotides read TGTGCCAGCAGCTTGGAGGTGGCTAGCGGGAGCGACGAGCAGTACTTC. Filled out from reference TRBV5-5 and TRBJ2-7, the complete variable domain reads DAGVTQSPTHLIKTRGQQVTLRCSPISGHKSVSWYQQVLGQGPQFIFQYYEKEERGRGNFPDRFSARQFPNYSSELNVNALLLGDSALYLCASSLEVASGSDEQYFGPGTRLTVT.

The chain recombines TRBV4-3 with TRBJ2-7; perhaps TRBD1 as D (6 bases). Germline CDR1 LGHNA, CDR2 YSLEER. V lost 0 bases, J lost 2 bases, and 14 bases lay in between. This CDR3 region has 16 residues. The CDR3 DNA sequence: TGCGCCAGCAGCCAAGACCGCCGGGACACACCCTACGAGCAGTACTTC. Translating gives CASSQDRRDTPYEQYF.

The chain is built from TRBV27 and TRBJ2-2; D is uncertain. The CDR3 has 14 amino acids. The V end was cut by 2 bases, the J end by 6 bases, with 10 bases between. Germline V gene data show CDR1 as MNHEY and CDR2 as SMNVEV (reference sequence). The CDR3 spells CASSLRTRPGELFF. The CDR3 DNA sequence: TGTGCCAGCAGTTTACGAACCAGACCCGGGGAGCTGTTTTTT.